These T cell receptor beta chains were read from a single sample in a study of T cell responses to AZD1222 COVID-19 vaccine. Sequenced by immunoSEQ multiplex PCR; TCRdb stores in-frame clones only, minus some. The sample consists of 150,000 to 200,000 clones, 85% to 90% of them appearing once. Source: peripheral blood, taken 28 days after the second dose of the MenACWY control vaccine. Receptor source: an adult who received the MenACWY meningococcal vaccine as a control. CDR3s include the opening cysteine and the closing phenylalanine or tryptophan. Each record gives: D gene, clone size, V gene, J gene, CDR3 length, CDR3 DNA, CDR3 protein. A D gene is named only where the DNA matches it firmly. The listing skips clone size in some rows; elsewhere it reads once, few, many or a size class.

TRBD2	.	TRBV11-3	TRBJ2-5	16	TGTGCCAGCAGCCCCGGGACTAGCGGTTTCGGAGAGACCCAGTACTTC	CASSPGTSGFGETQYF
.	.	TRBV11-3	TRBJ2-1	16	TGTGCCAGCAGCCGGGGGCCGGGGAGCTCCTACAATGAGCAGTTCTTC	CASSRGPGSSYNEQFF
.	.	TRBV19	TRBJ2-1	16	TGTGCCAGTAGTAGGGGACTCCCGGTCGGCTACAATGAGCAGTTCTTC	CASSRGLPVGYNEQFF
.	.	TRBV28	TRBJ1-2	14	TGTGCCAGCAGTTGGAGGGAACAAAGACGGGGCTACACCTTC	CASSWREQRRGYTF
.	.	TRBV5-1	TRBJ2-7	14	TGCGCCAGCAGCTTGGAGACAGCTTTCTACGAGCAGTACTTC	CASSLETAFYEQYF
.	.	TRBV6-5	TRBJ2-1	13	TGTGCCAGCCTCGGGTTGCTTCACAATGAGCAGTTCTTC	CASLGLLHNEQFF
.	.	TRBV9	TRBJ2-6	21	TGTGCCAGCAGCGTCGCAACTCACTTCCACAGTCAACCCTCTGGGGCCAACGTCCTGACTTTC	CASSVATHFHSQPSGANVLTF
.	.	TRBV19	TRBJ1-6	14	TGTGCCAGTAGTATGACAGTTTATAATTCACCCCTCCACTTT	CASSMTVYNSPLHF
.	.	TRBV30	TRBJ2-7	11	TGTGCCGCCCAAGCGTCCTACGAGCAGTACTTC	CAAQASYEQYF
.	.	TRBV21-1	TRBJ2-3	16	TGTGCCAGCAGCAAATTTACTAGCGGGACTTCAGATACGCAGTATTTT	CASSKFTSGTSDTQYF
.	once	TRBV28	TRBJ1-2	12	TGTGCCAGCAGTTTAGACGTATATGGCTACACCTTC	CASSLDVYGYTF
.	.	TRBV21-1	TRBJ1-3	16	TGTGCCAGCCCTAAAGGGGTGGGGCCTTCTGGAAACACCATATATTTT	CASPKGVGPSGNTIYF
.	.	TRBV13	TRBJ1-1	11	TGTGCCAGCAGCGAGGGGATTGAGGCTTTCTTT	CASSEGIEAFF
.	few	TRBV6-5	TRBJ1-3	16	TGTGCCAGCAGTTATACCCCCCCCTCCTCTGGAAACACCATATATTTT	CASSYTPPSSGNTIYF
.	once	TRBV11-2	TRBJ2-5	14	TGTGCCAGCAGCTCCCCACGGGATGAAGAGACCCAGTACTTC	CASSSPRDEETQYF
TRBD2	.	TRBV18	TRBJ2-5	15	TGTGCCAGCTCACCGGCTAGCGGGCCAGGGGAGACCCAGTACTTC	CASSPASGPGETQYF
.	.	TRBV6-5	TRBJ1-3	15	TGTGCCAGCAGTCTGATAGGAAGGTCGGGAAACACCATATATTTT	CASSLIGRSGNTIYF
TRBD1	.	TRBV7-2	TRBJ2-7	14	TGTGCCAGCAGCCCGGGACAGGGGGGTAGGGAGCAGTACTTC	CASSPGQGGREQYF
.	.	TRBV18	TRBJ2-7	14	TGTGCCAGCTCGCCCCTTCTGGACTCCTACGAGCAGTACTTC	CASSPLLDSYEQYF